This TCR beta chain is drawn from a study of cytomegalovirus exposure and HLA in healthy donors. Across the study: Early release data held around 80 million unique TCRs from HLA-typed donors. Study observations and caveats: Generally TCR sequences proved uncommon, though certain public TCRs appeared in numerous donors. What TCR beta sequences reportedly achieved was accurate prediction of HLA-A and HLA-B alleles in most subjects.

Germline CDR1 and CDR2: SGHRS and YFSETQ. V gave up 3 bases and J gave up 1 base; unmatched junction bases: 7. This CDR3 is built from 15 residues. Notes on this clone: Its specificity is unknown.

PCR was performed using 60 Vbeta and 13 Jbeta primers. The assay was immunoSEQ multiplex PCR, and TCRdb's table has in-frame clones only and misses some. The sample holds 100,000 to 150,000 clones; 60% to 85% are singletons and the top ten take less than 3%. These donors counted as nominally healthy when sampled, but unrecorded immune exposures were likely. The TCR was taken from a woman between 40 and 50 years old in good health and CMV-seropositive. The J gene is TRBJ2-7, the V gene TRBV5-1, with 7 bases fitting TRBD1. The material sequenced was PBMCs. The CDR3 DNA follows: TGCGCCAGCAGCTCCTACACAGGGGCATCCTACGAGCAGTACTTC. It specifies CASSSYTGASYEQYF.